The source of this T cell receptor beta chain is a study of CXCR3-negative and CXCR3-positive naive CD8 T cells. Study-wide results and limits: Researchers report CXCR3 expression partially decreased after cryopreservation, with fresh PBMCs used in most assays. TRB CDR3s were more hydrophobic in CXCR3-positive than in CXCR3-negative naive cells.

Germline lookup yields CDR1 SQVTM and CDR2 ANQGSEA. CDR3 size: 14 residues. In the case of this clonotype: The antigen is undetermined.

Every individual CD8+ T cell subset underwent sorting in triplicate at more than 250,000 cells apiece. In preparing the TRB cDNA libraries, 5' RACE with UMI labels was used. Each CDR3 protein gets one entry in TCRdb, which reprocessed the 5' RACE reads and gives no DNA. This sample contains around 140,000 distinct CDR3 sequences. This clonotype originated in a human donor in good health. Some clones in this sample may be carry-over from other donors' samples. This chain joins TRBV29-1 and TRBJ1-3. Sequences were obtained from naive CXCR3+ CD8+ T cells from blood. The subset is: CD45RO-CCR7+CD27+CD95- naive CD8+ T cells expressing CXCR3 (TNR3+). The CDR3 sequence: CSVEIGPRGNTIYF.